This is a list of T cell receptor beta chains from one sample in a study of cytomegalovirus exposure and HLA in healthy donors. TCRdb's copy holds only in-frame clones and misses some; the assay was immunoSEQ multiplex PCR. The sample has more than 95,000 clones. Sequencing was performed on PBMCs. Every receptor here comes from a middle-aged man in good health and CMV-seronegative. CDR3s include the opening cysteine and the closing phenylalanine or tryptophan. The D gene is left open where the match is weak. A row's size may be missing; if present it is once, few, many or a size class.

CASSMNRGDYGYTF TGCGCCAGCTCCATGAACAGGGGGGACTATGGCTACACCTTC TRBV5-1 TRBD1 TRBJ1-2 .
CASSLRGDSVSSYEQYF TGTGCCAGCAGTTTACGCGGGGACAGCGTTAGCTCCTACGAGCAGTACTTC TRBV27 . TRBJ2-7 .
CATSRDGTGMHGYTF TGTGCCACCAGCAGAGACGGTACAGGGATGCATGGCTACACCTTC TRBV15 . TRBJ1-2 .
CASSFAGTGSYGYTF TGTGCCAGCAGCTTCGCTGGGACAGGGTCCTATGGCTACACCTTC TRBV7-2 TRBD1 TRBJ1-2 .
CASSLQPPLGSNQPQHF TGTGCCAGCAGCTTACAACCCCCTCTAGGTAGCAATCAGCCCCAGCATTTT TRBV7-9 . TRBJ1-5 .
CASSPGTGDNKNIQYF TGCGCCAGCAGCCCCGGGACAGGGGATAACAAAAACATTCAGTACTTC TRBV5-1 TRBD1 TRBJ2-4 .
CSATAEGGGYTF TGCAGCGCCACGGCGGAGGGTGGTGGCTACACCTTC TRBV29-1 . TRBJ1-2 .
CASSPTGKEKLFF TGTGCCAGCTCACCGACAGGGAAAGAAAAACTGTTTTTT TRBV18 TRBD1 TRBJ1-4 .
CASSQIGNLDTEAFF TGTGCCAGCTCTCAGATCGGGAACCTCGACACTGAAGCTTTCTTT TRBV18 . TRBJ1-1 .
CAWSPPGFVGYNEQFF TGTGCCTGGAGTCCCCCCGGGTTTGTCGGGTACAATGAGCAGTTCTTC TRBV30 . TRBJ2-1 .
CAISETGLSAGAKNIQYF TGTGCCATCAGTGAGACAGGTCTAAGCGCTGGGGCCAAAAACATTCAGTACTTC TRBV10-3 . TRBJ2-4 .
CATSRGAQGSINQPQHF TGTGCCACCAGCAGAGGAGCACAGGGGAGTATAAATCAGCCCCAGCATTTT TRBV15 TRBD1 TRBJ1-5 .
CASSLYGSPAAYGYTF TGTGCCAGCAGCTTATACGGGAGTCCGGCGGCCTATGGCTACACCTTC TRBV13 . TRBJ1-2 .
CASTLNNQPQHF TGTGCCAGCACCCTAAATAATCAGCCCCAGCATTTT TRBV28 . TRBJ1-5 .
CASSRDRGLIGTEAFF TGTGCCAGCTCACGGGACAGGGGCCTCATAGGCACTGAAGCTTTCTTT TRBV18 TRBD1 TRBJ1-1 .
CASRGLTSTNTGELFF TGTGCCAGTAGGGGGTTGACTAGCACGAACACCGGGGAGCTGTTTTTT TRBV19 TRBD2 TRBJ2-2 .
CASSLVAANEKLFF TGTGCCAGCAGCTTAGTTGCAGCTAATGAAAAACTGTTTTTT TRBV7-2 . TRBJ1-4 .
CASSPTAPRIAGYNEQFF TGTGCCAGCAGTCCAACGGCCCCGCGGATAGCGGGATACAATGAGCAGTTCTTC TRBV28 TRBD2 TRBJ2-1 .
CASSLVPGGSMNEQFF TGTGCCAGCAGCTTAGTGCCGGGGGGATCGATGAATGAGCAGTTCTTC TRBV7-7 TRBD2 TRBJ2-1 .
CASSAGTSGNNEQFF TGTGCCAGCAGTGCCGGGACTAGCGGGAACAATGAGCAGTTCTTC TRBV5-4 TRBD2 TRBJ2-1 .
CASSLETWNTQYF TGTGCCAGCAGCTTAGAGACTTGGAATACGCAGTATTTT TRBV7-2 . TRBJ2-3 .
CAIPGPPVEGYTF TGTGCCATACCAGGGCCCCCAGTGGAAGGCTACACCTTC TRBV10-3 . TRBJ1-2 .
CASSPTGTEANYGYTF TGTGCCAGCTCACCTACCGGGACAGAAGCTAACTATGGCTACACCTTC TRBV18 TRBD1 TRBJ1-2 .
CASSSSGGTDTQYF TGTGCCAGCAGTTCTAGCGGAGGCACAGATACGCAGTATTTT TRBV28 TRBD2 TRBJ2-3 .
CASSQDLRRMSGGITDTQYF TGTGCCAGCAGCCAAGATCTCCGCCGAATGAGCGGGGGGATCACAGATACGCAGTATTTT TRBV4-2 TRBD2 TRBJ2-3 .
CASSLGQGNTGELFF TGTGCCAGCAGCTTGGGACAGGGGAACACCGGGGAGCTGTTTTTT TRBV7-6 TRBD1 TRBJ2-2 .
CASRVTGTTPYEQYF TGTGCCAGCAGGGTTACCGGGACTACACCCTACGAGCAGTACTTC TRBV6-1 TRBD2 TRBJ2-7 .
CASSERTSRGQYF TGCGCCAGCAGCGAAAGGACTAGCCGGGGGCAGTACTTC TRBV10-1 TRBD2 TRBJ2-7 .
CAGSQDPLGTYEQYF TGTGCCGGCAGCCAAGATCCCCTGGGCACCTACGAGCAGTACTTC TRBV4-2 . TRBJ2-7 .
CASSLAPSGTYEQYF TGTGCCAGCAGCTTAGCCCCCTCTGGCACCTACGAGCAGTACTTC TRBV11-2 . TRBJ2-7 .
CASSLGNREADTQYF TGTGCCAGCAGCTTAGGGAACAGGGAAGCGGATACGCAGTATTTT TRBV7-2 . TRBJ2-3 .
CASSISGSQPQHF TGTGCCAGCAGCATATCCGGTTCTCAGCCCCAGCATTTT TRBV7-6 . TRBJ1-5 .
CASTSPGRGSYEQYF TGTGCCAGCACCTCCCCCGGCAGGGGATCGTACGAGCAGTACTTC TRBV28 . TRBJ2-7 .
CASSPMDSEKLFF TGTGCCAGCAGCCCTATGGACAGTGAAAAACTGTTTTTT TRBV5-4 . TRBJ1-4 .
CASSLTGFDKPQHF TGTGCCAGCAGTCTAACAGGATTCGATAAGCCCCAGCATTTT TRBV28 . TRBJ1-5 .
CSVEDHSGRALDTQYF TGCAGCGTTGAAGATCATAGCGGGAGGGCACTCGATACGCAGTATTTT TRBV29-1 TRBD2 TRBJ2-3 .
CASSSPKGRGIQETQYF TGTGCCAGCAGCTCGCCAAAGGGGCGGGGAATCCAAGAGACCCAGTACTTC TRBV7-2 . TRBJ2-5 .
CASTSHGVQRGGYTF TGTGCCAGCACATCCCACGGGGTCCAAAGAGGTGGCTACACCTTC TRBV6-6 . TRBJ1-2 .
CASTDRGYLNTEAFF TGTGCCAGCACTGACAGGGGCTACCTGAACACTGAAGCTTTCTTT TRBV2 TRBD1 TRBJ1-1 medium-sized
CASSELAGGPETQYF TGTGCCAGCAGTGAACTAGCGGGGGGGCCGGAGACCCAGTACTTC TRBV6-1 TRBD2 TRBJ2-5 .
CASSKLGRGTRKSSYNEQFF TGTGCCAGCAGCAAATTAGGACGAGGGACTAGAAAGAGCTCCTACAATGAGCAGTTCTTC TRBV21-1 . TRBJ2-1 .
CASSLSQAGEYKNIQYF TGTGCCAGCAGCTTAAGTCAAGCGGGAGAGTATAAAAACATTCAGTACTTC TRBV5-6 TRBD2 TRBJ2-4 .
CSVEGLGGTVGELFF TGCAGCGTTGAAGGCTTAGGGGGAACCGTAGGGGAGCTGTTTTTT TRBV29-1 . TRBJ2-2 .
CAWSGGGGDTQYF TGTGCCTGGAGTGGGGGCGGGGGAGATACGCAGTATTTT TRBV30 TRBD2 TRBJ2-3 .
CASSLGQGARETQYF TGCGCCAGCAGCCTGGGACAGGGGGCTCGAGAGACCCAGTACTTC TRBV5-1 TRBD1 TRBJ2-5 .
CASSEIYRNQETQYF TGTGCCAGCAGTGAAATTTACAGGAATCAAGAGACCCAGTACTTC TRBV6-1 . TRBJ2-5 .
CSVDERGDRNTGELFF TGCAGCGTTGACGAGCGGGGCGACCGGAACACCGGGGAGCTGTTTTTT TRBV29-1 TRBD2 TRBJ2-2 .
CSVRFQGRSYEQYF TGCAGCGTCCGCTTCCAGGGTAGATCCTACGAGCAGTACTTC TRBV29-1 . TRBJ2-7 .
CASSEEVDSAQHF TGTGCCAGCAGTGAAGAGGTGGACTCAGCCCAGCATTTT TRBV2 . TRBJ1-5 .
CAISEGQNTGELFF TGTGCCATCAGTGAGGGACAGAACACCGGGGAGCTGTTTTTT TRBV10-3 . TRBJ2-2 .
CASSILHGLEGGYTF TGTGCCAGTAGTATATTACATGGATTAGAGGGTGGCTACACCTTC TRBV19 . TRBJ1-2 .
CASSLQGTNTGELFF TGTGCCAGCAGCTTACAGGGGACAAACACCGGGGAGCTGTTTTTT TRBV7-2 . TRBJ2-2 .
CAWSGGLLQSSYNEQFF TGTGCCTGGAGCGGGGGACTTTTACAAAGCTCCTACAATGAGCAGTTCTTC TRBV30 . TRBJ2-1 .
CASSFEWDSNEQYF TGTGCCAGCAGCTTTGAGTGGGACTCCAACGAGCAGTACTTC TRBV5-4 . TRBJ2-7 .